This T cell receptor (beta chain) was sequenced for a study of T cells in Graves' hyperthyroidism and ophthalmopathy. Across the whole study: The authors collected peripheral blood at initial diagnosis, before any treatment. Findings and caveats of the study: Within blood appeared most thyroid clonotypes that had expanded above 0.001.

Regions amplified from RNA transcripts were the TCR beta CDR3 regions. HTBI primers drove first-round RT-PCR of the TCR CDR3. TCRdb itself ran the multiplex PCR reads through MiXCR, one entry per CDR3 protein. The sample holds a few hundred thousand distinct CDR3 sequences, approximately 23% seen once. The ends lost 4 bases at V and 3 bases at J; junction bases unmatched: 9. Looked up from germline, CDR1 is SGHVS and CDR2 is FQNEAQ. The CDR3 length is 16 residues. This clonotype was observed a few times. Its antigen is unknown. Each person with ophthalmopathy scored at least 3 on the Clinical Activity Score, reached NOSPECS grade 4 or higher, and had been ill under 3 months. Exclusion criteria comprised uncontrolled infection, other autoimmune disease, pregnancy or lactation.

The material sequenced was blood. The receptor was derived from a woman in her sixties or seventies with Graves' ophthalmopathy. This chain joins TRBV7-8 and TRBJ1-1; TRBD1 matches 9 bases. The CDR3, as DNA: TGTGCCAGCAGCTCTACCCCGACAGGGGGATACACTGAAGCTTTCTTT. Translation gives CASSSTPTGGYTEAFF.